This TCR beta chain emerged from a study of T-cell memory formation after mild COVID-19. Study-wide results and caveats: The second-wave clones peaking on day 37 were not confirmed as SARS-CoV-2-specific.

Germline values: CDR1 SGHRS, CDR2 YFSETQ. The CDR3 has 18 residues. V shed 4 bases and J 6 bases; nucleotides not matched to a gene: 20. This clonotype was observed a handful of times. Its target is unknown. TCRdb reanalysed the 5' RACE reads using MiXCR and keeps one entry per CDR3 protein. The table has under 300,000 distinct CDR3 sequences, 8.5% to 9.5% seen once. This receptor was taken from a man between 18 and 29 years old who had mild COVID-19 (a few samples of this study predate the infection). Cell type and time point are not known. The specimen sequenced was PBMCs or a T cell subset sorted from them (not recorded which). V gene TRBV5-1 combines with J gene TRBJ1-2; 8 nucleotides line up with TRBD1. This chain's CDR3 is CASSPDRVLRPGSDGYTF. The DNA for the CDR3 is TGCGCCAGCAGCCCGGACAGGGTTTTGCGACCGGGCTCAGATGGCTACACCTTC.